The 32 T cell receptor beta chains given below trace back to one sample, sequenced in a study of human T cells and chemical hapten exposure. TCRdb reanalysed the RACE reads using MiXCR and keeps one entry per CDR3 protein. There are some 100,000 distinct CDR3 sequences in the sample; about 9.3% occur only once, and approximately 2.2% lies in the top ten. The time point denotes: patch test 2, 6 weeks after DPC sensitization. Described treatment: therapeutic diphenylcyclopropenone sensitization with weekly scalp DPC. The material was whole blood, obtained in connection with sensitization to the hapten diphenylcyclopropenone (DPC). The receptors stem from a woman in her thirties or forties with alopecia areata. Some clones in this sample may be carry-over from other donors' samples.

This clonotype was detected only a few times. The V gene is TRBV19, the J gene TRBJ1-2; tentatively, D is TRBD1 (5 bases). The V end lost 5 bases, the J end lost 1 base, and 14 bases lay between the germline ends. The CDR3 spans 15 residues. In germline, CDR1 is LNHDA, CDR2 SQIVND (reference sequence). CDR3 DNA sequence: TGTGCCAGTAGTCGATCCGGGACCGGTAACTATGGCTACACCTTC. Encoded protein: CASSRSGTGNYGYTF.

There are many counts of this clonotype. The CDR3 loop reads CASSQSARGYSYEQYF. The CDR3 coding sequence is TGCGCCAGCAGTCAATCGGCCAGGGGATATTCTTACGAGCAGTACTTC. The V call is TRBV23-1, the J call TRBJ2-7, with a weak D call TRBD1 (6 bases). TRBV23-1 is annotated as an ORF whose role is uncertain. The CDR3 runs 16 residues. V lost 0 bases to trimming and J lost 4 bases, with 16 bases between them.

This clonotype was detected a few times. V is TRBV9 and J is TRBJ2-2; 11 bases line up with TRBD2. This CDR3 region has 16 residues. The germline V gene has CDR1 SGDLS and CDR2 YYNGEE. Trimming at V came to 1 base and at J to 3 bases, leaving 2 bases not matched to a gene. CDR3 in amino acids: CASSVWGLADTGELFF. As DNA, the CDR3 is TGTGCCAGCAGCGTATGGGGACTAGCGGACACCGGGGAGCTGTTTTTT.

This clonotype has more than one count but fewer than ten. The chain uses TRBV24-1 and TRBJ1-5, with a tentative D call TRBD1 (6 bases). Germline V lookup: CDR1 KGHDR, CDR2 SFDVKD. This CDR3 has 13 amino acids. V lost 5 bases, J lost 7 bases, and 11 bases lay in between. The CDR3 reads CATSAGRGQPQHF. The CDR3 DNA is TGTGCCACCAGTGCAGGGAGGGGGCAGCCCCAGCATTTT.

This clonotype occurred many times. V is TRBV4-2 and J is TRBJ2-5; 8 nucleotides align to TRBD2. Germline CDR1 is LGHNA and CDR2 is YNFKEQ. V lost 0 bases, J lost 6 bases, and 12 bases stayed unmatched. This CDR3 is 17 amino acids long. CDR3 residues: CASSQDSTGGTMKTQYF. The DNA for the CDR3 is TGTGCCAGCAGCCAAGATTCGACGGGAGGGACCATGAAGACCCAGTACTTC.

This clonotype was recorded many times. V is TRBV7-9 and J is TRBJ2-5; D is possibly TRBD2 (5 bases). Germline V gene data show CDR1 as SEHNR and CDR2 as FQNEAQ (reference sequence). V was shortened by 6 bases and J by 3 bases, with 11 bases between the two germline ends. The CDR3 length is 13 residues. The CDR3 is CASSRTPKETQYF. CDR3 coding DNA: TGTGCCAGCAGTCGGACTCCCAAAGAGACCCAGTACTTC.

At least ten counts were recorded for this clonotype. The chain uses TRBV11-2 and TRBJ2-5; the D gene is possibly TRBD2 (6 bases). V was trimmed by 7 bases and J by 7 bases, leaving 28 bases between them. CDR1 SGHAT and CDR2 FQNNGV come from the germline V gene. The CDR3 contains 17 residues. The CDR3 bases are TGTGCCAGCACCCCCCTCGCGGGGAGCTCACCCCGGGCGACCCAGTACTTC. Translating it yields CASTPLAGSSPRATQYF.

This clonotype was recorded many times. The chain employs TRBV6-5 and TRBJ2-3; D is uncertain. CDR3 length: 13 residues. Deletions cut 6 bases from V and 0 bases from J, with 7 bases between. Germline CDR1 and CDR2: MNHEY and SVGAGI. As DNA, the CDR3 is TGTGCCAGCAGGGGAATTAGCACAGATACGCAGTATTTT. Translation gives CASRGISTDTQYF.

This clonotype came up a few times. CDR3 residues: CSADGRILAKNIQYF. The DNA of the CDR3 is TGCAGTGCCGACGGACGGATACTAGCCAAAAACATTCAGTACTTC. The chain links TRBV20-1 to TRBJ2-4; D call uncertain. Germline CDR1 is DFQATT and CDR2 is SNEGSKA (reference sequence). The V and J ends lost 6 bases and 0 bases respectively, with 15 bases between them. The CDR3 runs to 15 residues.

This clonotype was counted many times. The rearrangement links TRBV7-2 to TRBJ2-2, with 7 bases that match TRBD2. CDR1 and CDR2 from the germline V gene are SGHTA and FQGNSA. This CDR3 has 18 amino acids. J gave up 3 bases and V 4 bases, and 14 bases lay outside the gene matches. CDR3 DNA sequence: TGTGCCAGCAGCTCATTAAGTCACCGAGCGGGGTACACCGGGGAGCTGTTTTTT. It specifies CASSSLSHRAGYTGELFF.

At least ten counts were recorded for this clonotype. J is TRBJ2-7 and V is TRBV5-1, with 7 nucleotides matching TRBD1. Trimming at V came to 0 bases and at J to 2 bases, leaving 5 bases not matched to a gene. The CDR3 is made up of 15 amino acids. Per the germline V gene, CDR1 is SGHRS and CDR2 is YFSETQ. The CDR3 bases are TGCGCCAGCAGCTTGGATACAGGGGCTACCTACGAGCAGTACTTC. Its translation is CASSLDTGATYEQYF.

This clonotype was observed at least ten times. CDR3: CAISERPGTENSGELFF. As DNA, the CDR3 is TGTGCCATCAGTGAGCGTCCCGGGACCGAAAATTCCGGGGAGCTGTTTTTT. The chain couples TRBV10-3 to TRBJ2-2; D assignment may be TRBD1 or TRBD2 (5 bases each). Trimming cost V 2 bases and J 6 bases, with 19 bases left between them. The CDR3 runs to 17 residues. Germline assignment: CDR1 ENHRY and CDR2 SYGVKD.

This clonotype was counted many times. No conserved phenylalanine or tryptophan is present at the end of the CDR3, so a read error is the likely explanation. The DNA is left out, because the CDR3 cannot be placed on it with certainty; the CDR3 is given as TCRdb lists it. V usage is TRBV12-2 and J usage is TRBJ1-1; the table calls TRBD1, which could not be checked here. TRBV12-2 is assigned pseudogene status. The CDR3 is 10 amino acids long, termini counted. The CDR3 is CASRLAGTGR.

The sample holds many counts of this clonotype. The chain has TRBV2 and TRBJ2-2; D possibly corresponds to TRBD1 (6 bases). Trimming removed 2 bases from V and 3 bases from J, with 10 bases in between. The CDR3 has 15 residues. Germline V gene data show CDR1 as SNHLY and CDR2 as FYNNEI. CDR3 loop: CASSELTGYTGELFF. In nucleotides, the CDR3 is TGTGCCAGCAGTGAACTCACAGGGTACACCGGGGAGCTGTTTTTT.

This clonotype has a handful of counts. This sequence joins TRBV12-3 or TRBV12-4 and TRBJ1-2; a weak D match, TRBD1 (5 bases). V dropped 3 bases and J dropped 1 base, with 15 bases sitting between them. CDR3 length: 16 residues. The CDR3 bases are TGTGCCAGCAGTTTCGGCGGGACGGTAATTAACTATGGCTACACCTTC. It translates to CASSFGGTVINYGYTF.

The sample holds a few counts of this clonotype. The chain couples TRBV6-5 to TRBJ2-1; tentatively, D is TRBD2 (5 bases). Germline V gene sequence: CDR1 MNHEY, CDR2 SVGAGI. The V gene lost 7 bases and the J gene lost 3 bases, with 7 bases spanning the gap. This CDR3 has 12 residues. The CDR3 DNA sequence: TGTGCCAGCACCGGGGACTACAATGAGCAGTTCTTC. Translating gives CASTGDYNEQFF.

This clonotype came up many times. This chain connects TRBV5-1 to TRBJ2-5; D is perhaps TRBD1 (5 bases). Trimming pared 4 bases from V and 2 bases from J, leaving 15 bases between. This CDR3 region has 15 residues. CDR1 and CDR2 from the germline V gene are SGHRS and YFSETQ. The CDR3 protein is CASSRGFHLQETQYF. CDR3 coding DNA: TGCGCCAGCAGCAGGGGTTTCCACCTTCAAGAGACCCAGTACTTC.

This clonotype was seen repeatedly, ten times or more. CDR3 residues: CASRAGTGHFEQYF. CDR3 DNA: TGTGCCAGCAGGGCCGGGACAGGGCACTTCGAGCAGTACTTC. The chain links TRBV6-1 to TRBJ2-7; TRBD1 matches at 9 bases. The CDR3 loop spans 14 amino acids. V dropped 6 bases and J dropped 6; count of bases not matched to a gene: 9. Germline CDR1 is MNHNS and CDR2 is SASEGT.

The gene calls are TRBV29-1 and TRBJ2-7; no clear D. The V end lost 8 bases, the J end lost 6 bases, and 11 bases lay between the germline ends. CDR1 is SQVTM, CDR2 ANQGSEA, per germline. The CDR3 contains 10 residues. CDR3 sequence (DNA): TGCAGCACCCAGTATTGCGAGCAGTACTTC. As protein: CSTQYCEQYF.

This clonotype was counted many times. Here the CDR3 reads CSVSTGGTGELFF. CDR3 coding DNA: TGCAGCGTCTCCACAGGGGGCACCGGGGAGCTGTTTTTT. V usage is TRBV29-1 and J usage is TRBJ2-2; 8 bases are a match to TRBD1. The germline gives CDR1 SQVTM, CDR2 ANQGSEA. The CDR3 length is 13 residues. The J segment lost 4 bases and the V segment lost 6 bases, leaving 4 bases of the junction unmatched.

This clonotype showed up just a few times. The rearrangement links TRBV20-1 to TRBJ2-1; 9 bases are a match to TRBD2. The CDR3 runs 14 residues. Germline loops: CDR1 DFQATT, CDR2 SNEGSKA (reference sequence). V lost 1 base, J lost 8 bases, and 6 bases stayed unmatched. Written as DNA, the CDR3 is TGCAGTGCTAGAGCTGATAGCGGGAGCGATGAGCAGTTCTTC. As protein: CSARADSGSDEQFF.

V and J are TRBV24-1 and TRBJ2-5; D is possibly TRBD2 (6 bases). Germline CDR1 reads KGHDR; CDR2 reads SFDVKD. V lost 0 bases and J lost 7, with 20 bases in between. The CDR3 has 17 amino acids. The CDR3 loop reads CATSDLRGSQPEGTQYF. The CDR3, as DNA: TGTGCCACCAGTGATTTGCGGGGGAGCCAGCCCGAGGGGACCCAGTACTTC.

The gene calls are TRBV6-6 and TRBJ1-3; D not certain. Germline-derived CDR1 and CDR2 are MNHNY and SVGAGI (reference sequence). The CDR3 loop spans 15 amino acids. Deletions cut 4 bases from V and 0 bases from J, with 10 bases between. CDR3 protein: CASSLHLTSGNTIYF. The CDR3 DNA follows: TGTGCCAGCAGTTTGCACCTAACCTCTGGAAACACCATATATTTT.

This chain links TRBV29-1 with TRBJ2-3, with D possibly matching TRBD1 (6 bases). The CDR3 loop spans 12 amino acids. V was shortened by 7 bases and J by 6 bases, with 14 bases between the two germline ends. The germline V gene has CDR1 SQVTM and CDR2 ANQGSEA. CDR3 sequence: CSALWTADTQYF. CDR3 sequence (DNA): TGCAGCGCCCTCTGGACAGCTGATACGCAGTATTTT.

This clonotype was seen at least ten times. J is TRBJ1-6 and V is TRBV20-1, with unresolved D. The CDR3 is made up of 17 amino acids. Germline V gene sequence: CDR1 DFQATT, CDR2 SNEGSKA (reference sequence). Trimming took 6 bases from V and 0 from J, leaving 18 bases between them. For the CDR3, the DNA is TGCAGTGCCTCCAGGCCTCCAGGCGTCTCCTATAATTCACCCCTCCACTTT. Its protein product is CSASRPPGVSYNSPLHF.

The rearrangement links TRBV7-6 to TRBJ1-4; D gene uncertain. The CDR3 is 16 residues long. Trimming took 2 bases from V and 1 from J, leaving 11 bases between them. CDR1 is SGHVS and CDR2 is FNYEAQ in the germline V gene. Here the CDR3 reads CASSLISGRTNEKLFF. DNA of the CDR3: TGTGCCAGCAGCTTAATTTCGGGGAGAACTAATGAAAAACTGTTTTTT.

Many counts were recorded for this clonotype. The chain joins TRBV2 to TRBJ2-2; D uncertain. The CDR3 extends over 12 amino acids. Germline V gene lookup returns CDR1 SNHLY and CDR2 FYNNEI. V was cut by 4 bases and J by 3 bases, with 3 bases left in between. This CDR3 reads CASSADTGELFF. CDR3 nucleotides: TGTGCCAGCAGTGCAGACACCGGGGAGCTGTTTTTT.

The table lists this clonotype with many counts. This chain connects TRBV5-6 to TRBJ2-7; D may be TRBD1 or TRBD2 (5 bases each). Germline loops: CDR1 SGHDT, CDR2 YYEEEE. This CDR3 has 13 amino acids. V was trimmed by 1 base and J by 6 bases, leaving 11 bases between them. The CDR3 DNA is TGTGCCAGCAGCTTGAGGGGACGAACCGAGCAGTACTTC. Protein sequence: CASSLRGRTEQYF.

There are many counts of this clonotype. The chain links TRBV19 to TRBJ2-7, with D possibly matching TRBD2 (5 bases). The CDR3 runs to 14 residues. V was pared by 3 bases and J by 3 bases, with 12 bases between. The V gene's germline CDR1 is LNHDA and CDR2 SQIVND (reference sequence). As DNA, the CDR3 is TGTGCCAGTAGTATGGGAAGCCGGGGCTACGAGCAGTACTTC. Translated, it gives CASSMGSRGYEQYF. Filled out from reference TRBV19 and TRBJ2-7, the complete variable domain reads DGGITQSPKYLFRKEGQNVTLSCEQNLNHDAMYWYRQDPGQGLRLIYYSQIVNDFQKGDIAEGYSVSREKKESFPLTVTSAQKNPTAFYLCASSMGSRGYEQYFGPGTRLTVT.

This clonotype was seen at least ten times. This chain joins TRBV6-1 and TRBJ1-5; the match to TRBD1 covers 8 bases. The CDR3 contains 14 residues. Trimming at V came to 8 bases and at J to 0 bases, leaving 3 bases not matched to a gene. Germline-derived CDR1 and CDR2 are MNHNS and SASEGT. CDR3 loop: CASSTGASNQPQHF. DNA for the CDR3: TGTGCCAGCTCGACAGGGGCTAGCAATCAGCCCCAGCATTTT.

This clonotype turned up a few times. The V and J genes are TRBV5-5 and TRBJ1-1; D remains unclear. Germline V gene sequence: CDR1 SGHKS, CDR2 YYEKEE (reference sequence). Trimming cost V 1 base and J 1 base, with 8 bases left between them. The CDR3 runs 14 residues. The DNA for the CDR3 is TGTGCCAGCAGCTTGCGAGTAGCGAACACTGAAGCTTTCTTT. It translates to CASSLRVANTEAFF.

The V and J genes are TRBV19 and TRBJ2-3, with 8 bases matching TRBD2. The germline gives CDR1 LNHDA, CDR2 SQIVND (reference sequence). V dropped 4 bases and J dropped 5; count of bases not matched to a gene: 8. The CDR3 contains 15 residues. The CDR3 DNA reads TGTGCCAGTAGTACGGTAGCGGGACCTCAAGATACGCAGTATTTT. This encodes CASSTVAGPQDTQYF.